These 32 T cell receptor beta chains were sequenced from one sample in a study of shared clonotypes between healthy human individuals. Sequencing used immunoSEQ multiplex PCR; TCRdb keeps in-frame clones, though not all of them. This table holds 2 million to 2.5 million clones, approximately 95% found once. Sequenced input: naive CD4+ T cells from PBMCs. Described subset: CD45RA+ positively selected. These receptor sequences come from a man younger than 35 in good health. Some clones in this sample may be carry-over from other donors' samples.

A single count supports this clone. This chain links TRBV25-1 with TRBJ2-3, with D perhaps TRBD1 (6 bases). The germline V and J ends were trimmed by 4 bases and 2 bases, with 19 bases remaining between them. CDR3 length equals 17 residues. Germline CDR1 is MGHDK and CDR2 is SYGVNS. The CDR3 spells CASSAPPTGPLTDTQYF. CDR3 nucleotide sequence: TGTGCCAGCAGTGCACCCCCCACAGGGCCTCTCACAGATACGCAGTATTTT.

Only a few counts were recorded for this clone. The V and J genes are TRBV19 and TRBJ1-1; D may be TRBD1 (5 bases). CDR1 is LNHDA and CDR2 is SQIVND in the germline V gene (reference sequence). This CDR3 region has 13 residues. V gave up 0 bases and J gave up 6 bases, with 8 bases separating them. The CDR3: CASSIDRDAEAFF. Written as DNA, the CDR3 is TGTGCCAGTAGTATAGACCGGGACGCTGAAGCTTTCTTT.

This chain's CDR3 is CASSFLAGGYSYEQYF. The DNA of the CDR3 is TGTGCCAGCAGCTTTCTAGCGGGAGGGTATTCGTACGAGCAGTACTTC. This sequence joins TRBV7-2 and TRBJ2-7; 12 nucleotides line up with TRBD2. This CDR3 region has 16 residues. In germline, CDR1 is SGHTA, CDR2 FQGNSA. V lost 3 bases to trimming and J lost 4 bases; unmatched junction nucleotides: 7.

The rearrangement joins TRBV27 to TRBJ2-7; tentatively, D is TRBD1 (6 bases). Germline lookup yields CDR1 MNHEY and CDR2 SMNVEV (reference sequence). The CDR3 is 14 residues long. V lost 5 bases to trimming and J lost 3 bases, with 14 bases between them. The CDR3 loop reads CASSTSRTVYEQYF. CDR3 DNA sequence: TGTGCCAGCAGTACATCCCGGACAGTCTACGAGCAGTACTTC.

The chain couples TRBV27 to TRBJ2-3; TRBD2 matches 13 bases. This CDR3 has 15 residues. The V segment lost 6 bases and the J segment 4 bases; nucleotides outside the gene matches: 4. CDR1 and CDR2 (germline): MNHEY, SMNVEV (reference sequence). CDR3 nucleotide sequence: TGTGCCAGCAGATCACTAGCGGGAGGGGCAGATACGCAGTATTTT. Its translation: CASRSLAGGADTQYF.

The chain joins TRBV7-3 to TRBJ2-5; TRBD1 matches 9 bases. Trimming at V came to 4 bases and at J to 5 bases, leaving 11 bases not matched to a gene. The CDR3 length is 16 residues. CDR1 and CDR2 from the germline V gene are SGHTA and FQGTGA. The CDR3 protein is CASSSDPGQGRETQYF. Written as DNA, the CDR3 is TGTGCCAGCAGCTCCGACCCCGGACAGGGGAGGGAGACCCAGTACTTC. The full variable domain, with the rest looked up from reference TRBV7-3 and TRBJ2-5, is GAGVSQTPSNKVTEKGKYVELRCDPISGHTALYWYRQSLGQGPEFLIYFQGTGAADDSGLPNDRFFAVRPEGSVSTLKIQRTERGDSAVYLCASSSDPGQGRETQYFGPGTRLLVL.

Regarding this clone: The same CDR3 also results from other DNA sequences found in this sample. The J gene is TRBJ2-3, the V gene TRBV6-5; D is ambiguous. CDR1 and CDR2 from the germline V gene are MNHEY and SVGAGI. CDR3 length: 14 residues. The germline V and J ends were trimmed by 0 bases and 0 bases, with 4 bases remaining between them. The CDR3 protein is CASSYSRSTDTQYF. The DNA of the CDR3 is TGTGCCAGCAGTTACTCCCGTAGCACAGATACGCAGTATTTT.

CDR3 amino acids: CASSTLGRRSPYGYTF. The CDR3 DNA is TGTGCCAGCAGCACGCTCGGACGGCGGTCCCCCTATGGCTACACCTTC. J is TRBJ1-2 and V is TRBV11-2; D ambiguous. V gave up 5 bases and J gave up 4 bases, with 20 bases separating them. The CDR3 sequence is 16 residues long. From germline, CDR1 is SGHAT and CDR2 FQNNGV. Drawing the rest from reference TRBV11-2 and TRBJ1-2, the complete variable domain is EAGVAQSPRYKIIEKRQSVAFWCNPISGHATLYWYQQILGQGPKLLIQFQNNGVVDDSQLPKDRFSAERLKGVDSTLKIQPAKLEDSAVYLCASSTLGRRSPYGYTFGSGTRLTVV.

The chain carries TRBV5-1 and TRBJ2-3; 8 bases are shared with TRBD2. J gave up 0 bases and V 4 bases, and 4 bases lay outside the gene matches. The CDR3 has 15 residues. Germline V gene lookup returns CDR1 SGHRS and CDR2 YFSETQ. CDR3 sequence: CASSQRETSTDTQYF. The CDR3 DNA is TGCGCCAGCAGCCAGCGGGAGACTAGCACAGATACGCAGTATTTT.

V is TRBV5-1 and J is TRBJ2-3; tentatively, D is TRBD2 (5 bases). This CDR3 comprises 14 residues. V shed 4 bases and J shed 7 bases, with 16 bases lying between them. Germline V gene lookup returns CDR1 SGHRS and CDR2 YFSETQ. In nucleotides, the CDR3 is TGCGCCAGCAGCCTCGGTGGCCGGGGAAATACGCAGTATTTT. The encoded protein is CASSLGGRGNTQYF.

V and J are TRBV5-8 and TRBJ1-2, with D unresolved. The germline V and J ends were trimmed by 8 bases and 8 bases, with 13 bases remaining between them. Germline lookup yields CDR1 SGHTS and CDR2 YDEGEE. This CDR3 is built from 11 residues. CDR3 sequence: CASVILGGYTF. As DNA, the CDR3 is TGTGCCAGTGTTATTTTGGGAGGCTACACCTTC.

Details on this clone: The same CDR3 also results from other DNA sequences found in this sample. The chain couples TRBV7-3 to TRBJ2-7; 9 positions agree with TRBD1. CDR1 SGHTA and CDR2 FQGTGA come from the germline V gene. This CDR3 comprises 14 residues. With 0 bases clipped from V and 6 bases from J, the junction kept 3 bases outside the gene matches. The CDR3 spells CASSLTGQGSEQYF. In DNA, the CDR3 is TGTGCCAGCAGCTTAACGGGACAGGGCTCCGAGCAGTACTTC. Complete variable domain (other parts from reference TRBV7-3 and TRBJ2-7): GAGVSQTPSNKVTEKGKYVELRCDPISGHTALYWYRQSLGQGPEFLIYFQGTGAADDSGLPNDRFFAVRPEGSVSTLKIQRTERGDSAVYLCASSLTGQGSEQYFGPGTRLTVT.

The chain joins TRBV2 to TRBJ1-5; 7 bases agree with TRBD1. Germline V gene data show CDR1 as SNHLY and CDR2 as FYNNEI. Trimming at V came to 8 bases and at J to 1 base, leaving 5 bases not matched to a gene. The CDR3 is 14 amino acids. CDR3: CASRTGASNQPQHF. The CDR3, as DNA: TGTGCCAGCCGGACAGGTGCCAGCAATCAGCCCCAGCATTTT.

As concerns this clone: Other DNA sequences in this sample translate to the same CDR3. In DNA, the CDR3 is TGCAGCGTTAGACTAGCGGGGACCTACAATGAGCAGTTCTTC. It codes for CSVRLAGTYNEQFF. The V gene is TRBV29-1, the J gene TRBJ2-1, with 11 bases identical to TRBD2. V shed 5 bases, J shed 2 bases, and the junction held 2 bases outside the gene matches. Germline V gives CDR1 SQVTM, CDR2 ANQGSEA. The CDR3 runs to 14 residues.

Points on this clone: This same CDR3 is encoded by further DNA sequences in the sample. The chain joins TRBV5-1 to TRBJ2-3; weak D call: TRBD1 (6 bases). The germline V gene encodes CDR1 SGHRS and CDR2 YFSETQ. The CDR3 loop spans 15 amino acids. V lost 1 base to trimming and J lost 0 bases, with 9 bases between them. For the CDR3, the DNA is TGCGCCAGCAGCTTGTCAGGGGATAGCACAGATACGCAGTATTTT. The encoded protein is CASSLSGDSTDTQYF.

The chain employs TRBV2 and TRBJ2-1, with 13 bases lining up with TRBD2. Looked up from germline, CDR1 is SNHLY and CDR2 is FYNNEI. This CDR3 region has 14 residues. The V gene end was trimmed by 6 bases and the J gene end by 7 bases; junction bases not matched to a gene: 3. The CDR3 protein is CASRLAGGPNEQFF. The CDR3 DNA follows: TGTGCCAGCAGACTAGCGGGAGGGCCAAATGAGCAGTTCTTC.

J is TRBJ2-2 and V is TRBV19, with TRBD2 as a possible D gene (6 bases). The V end was cut by 7 bases, the J end by 1 base, with 10 bases between. The CDR3 has 14 residues. Germline V gene lookup returns CDR1 LNHDA and CDR2 SQIVND (reference sequence). The CDR3 bases are TGTGCCAGTATCCGGAGGGGGAACACCGGGGAGCTGTTTTTT. Protein product: CASIRRGNTGELFF.

For the CDR3, the DNA is TGTGCCAGCAGTGAACTGTCAGGTGGGGCCAACGTCCTGACTTTC. Protein sequence: CASSELSGGANVLTF. The V call is TRBV2, the J call TRBJ2-6; D gene ambiguous. Germline V CDR1 and CDR2: SNHLY, FYNNEI. Trimming removed 2 bases from V and 3 bases from J, with 8 bases in between. CDR3 size: 15 residues.

The V gene is TRBV5-6, the J gene TRBJ2-3; the D is unclear. This CDR3 is built from 12 residues. Trimming removed 2 bases at V and 2 bases at J, with 3 bases between. In germline, CDR1 is SGHDT, CDR2 YYEEEE. CDR3 protein: CASSLFTDTQYF. As DNA, the CDR3 is TGTGCCAGCAGCTTATTCACAGATACGCAGTATTTT. Filled out from reference TRBV5-6 and TRBJ2-3, the complete variable domain reads DAGVTQSPTHLIKTRGQQVTLRCSPKSGHDTVSWYQQALGQGPQFIFQYYEEEERQRGNFPDRFSGHQFPNYSSELNVNALLLGDSALYLCASSLFTDTQYFGPGTRLTVL.

The chain couples TRBV7-9 to TRBJ2-1; 11 bases match TRBD2. The trim removed 6 bases at V and 10 bases at J, leaving 11 bases unmatched. The germline CDR1 and CDR2 sequences are SEHNR and FQNEAQ (reference sequence). CDR3 length equals 15 residues. The CDR3 DNA sequence: TGTGCCAGCAGTTCACCGGGACTAGCGGTTAAGGAGCAGTTCTTC. Translated, it gives CASSSPGLAVKEQFF.

The chain couples TRBV11-3 to TRBJ2-3; D is undetermined. Germline lookup yields CDR1 SGHNT and CDR2 YENEEA. The length of the CDR3 is 14 residues. The germline V and J ends were trimmed by 3 bases and 5 bases, with 12 bases remaining between them. DNA of the CDR3: TGTGCCAGCAGCTTGGGGTCGGGTTTAGATACGCAGTATTTT. Protein sequence: CASSLGSGLDTQYF. The variable domain in full, completed from reference TRBV11-3 and TRBJ2-3, reads EAGVVQSPRYKIIEKKQPVAFWCNPISGHNTLYWYLQNLGQGPELLIRYENEEAVDDSQLPKDRFSAERLKGVDSTLKIQPAELGDSAVYLCASSLGSGLDTQYFGPGTRLTVL.

Turning to this clone: This same CDR3 is encoded by further DNA sequences in the sample. The chain uses TRBV4-1 and TRBJ2-7; 8 bases agree with TRBD1. CDR1 MGHRA and CDR2 YSYEKL come from the germline V gene. V lost 3 bases and J lost 4; bases outside the gene matches: 8. The CDR3 spans 15 residues. This chain's CDR3 is CASSQTGTGYYEQYF. The CDR3, as DNA: TGCGCCAGCAGCCAGACCGGGACAGGCTATTACGAGCAGTACTTC.

In this sample, this clone turned up once. This chain joins TRBV16 and TRBJ2-7, with 7 bases matching TRBD1. Germline V lookup: CDR1 KGHSY, CDR2 FQNENV. V shed 3 bases, J shed 6 bases, and the junction held 5 bases outside the gene matches. The CDR3 covers 13 residues. This chain's CDR3 is CASSHDRVGEQYF. Written as DNA, the CDR3 is TGTGCCAGCAGCCATGACAGGGTCGGCGAGCAGTACTTC. Filled out from reference TRBV16 and TRBJ2-7, the complete variable domain reads GEEVAQTPKHLVRGEGQKAKLYCAPIKGHSYVFWYQQVLKNEFKFLISFQNENVFDETGMPKERFSAKCLPNSPCSLEIQATKLEDSAVYFCASSHDRVGEQYFGPGTRLTVT.

This chain joins TRBV19 and TRBJ2-2, with TRBD1 matching 8 bases. The CDR3 is 17 residues long. Germline CDR1 and CDR2: LNHDA and SQIVND (reference sequence). V gave up 3 bases and J gave up 1 base; unmatched junction bases: 7. The CDR3 DNA is TGTGCCAGTAGTATCCAGACAGGGGAAATGAACACCGGGGAGCTGTTTTTT. This sequence encodes CASSIQTGEMNTGELFF. The whole variable domain, remainder taken from reference TRBV19 and TRBJ2-2, is DGGITQSPKYLFRKEGQNVTLSCEQNLNHDAMYWYRQDPGQGLRLIYYSQIVNDFQKGDIAEGYSVSREKKESFPLTVTSAQKNPTAFYLCASSIQTGEMNTGELFFGEGSRLTVL.

This chain connects TRBV11-3 to TRBJ2-1, with 13 bases matching TRBD2. Looked up from germline, CDR1 is SGHNT and CDR2 is YENEEA. The CDR3 spans 18 residues. The V segment lost 1 base and the J segment 7 bases; nucleotides outside the gene matches: 10. CDR3 in amino acids: CASSLAPRTSGSRNEQFF. The CDR3 DNA is TGTGCCAGCAGCTTAGCCCCGAGGACTAGCGGGAGCCGAAATGAGCAGTTCTTC.

This clone appeared once. The chain employs TRBV5-4 and TRBJ1-6, with 9 nucleotides matching TRBD1. J lost 14 bases, V lost 4 bases, and 13 bases had no gene match. CDR3 length equals 15 residues. Germline V gene data show CDR1 as SGHNT and CDR2 as YYREEE (reference sequence). The CDR3 DNA follows: TGTGCCAGCAGCCTAGCCGGGACAGGGACAATGTCCCTCCACTTT. This gives the protein CASSLAGTGTMSLHF. Together with reference TRBV5-4 and TRBJ1-6, the CDR3 gives the full variable domain: ETGVTQSPTHLIKTRGQQVTLRCSSQSGHNTVSWYQQALGQGPQFIFQYYREEENGRGNFPPRFSGLQFPNYSSELNVNALELDDSALYLCASSLAGTGTMSLHFGNGTRLTVT.

This chain connects TRBV7-8 to TRBJ2-4, with a possible D match to TRBD2 (5 bases). Germline V gene lookup returns CDR1 SGHVS and CDR2 FQNEAQ. CDR3 length: 15 amino acids. Deletions cut 7 bases from V and 4 bases from J, with 17 bases between. Here the CDR3 DNA reads TGTGCCAGCACCAGAGGTCAACCGGGGAAAAACATTCAGTACTTC. The encoded protein is CASTRGQPGKNIQYF.

The V call is TRBV6-1, the J call TRBJ2-7, with TRBD1 as a possible D gene (6 bases). CDR1 and CDR2 (germline): MNHNS, SASEGT. V was pared by 2 bases and J by 3 bases, with 14 bases between. This CDR3 spans 15 amino acids. This CDR3 is CASSERGGQVYEQYF. CDR3 sequence (DNA): TGTGCCAGCAGTGAAAGAGGGGGACAAGTCTACGAGCAGTACTTC.

This rearrangement joins TRBV18 to TRBJ2-3, with a tentative D call TRBD1 (5 bases). With 8 bases removed from V and 1 base from J, the gap between germline ends came to 13 bases. Germline values: CDR1 KGHSH, CDR2 LQKENI. The CDR3 runs 14 residues. The CDR3 sequence: CASPRQGGTDTQYF. The DNA for the CDR3 is TGTGCCAGCCCCCGTCAGGGCGGCACAGATACGCAGTATTTT. Drawing the rest from reference TRBV18 and TRBJ2-3, the complete variable domain is NAGVMQNPRHLVRRRGQEARLRCSPMKGHSHVYWYRQLPEEGLKFMVYLQKENIIDESGMPKERFSAEFPKEGPSILRIQQVVRGDSAAYFCASPRQGGTDTQYFGPGTRLTVL.

The chain couples TRBV5-6 to TRBJ1-5, with TRBD1 matching over 9 bases. CDR3 length: 15 residues. Germline V gene sequence: CDR1 SGHDT, CDR2 YYEEEE. J was trimmed by 7 bases and V by 3 bases; bases with no gene match: 8. CDR3 sequence (DNA): TGTGCCAGCAGCTCCGCACAGGGGGCTGGGCAGCCCCAGCATTTT. Protein sequence: CASSSAQGAGQPQHF.

This chain uses TRBV28 with TRBJ2-7, with D perhaps TRBD1 (5 bases). CDR1 and CDR2 (germline): MDHEN, SYDVKM. CDR3 length: 15 residues. V dropped 5 bases and J dropped 3 bases, with 17 bases sitting between them. The CDR3 coding sequence is TGTGCCAGCAGTCTCAGGGCCCTCTGGATCTACGAGCAGTACTTC. Amino acids: CASSLRALWIYEQYF.

This chain uses TRBV7-3 with TRBJ2-5, with unresolved D. V was pared by 2 bases and J by 9 bases, with 10 bases between. Looked up from germline, CDR1 is SGHTA and CDR2 is FQGTGA. CDR3 length: 12 residues. The CDR3 is CASSLGPVPQYF. In DNA form, the CDR3 reads TGTGCCAGCAGCTTAGGGCCCGTCCCCCAGTACTTC.